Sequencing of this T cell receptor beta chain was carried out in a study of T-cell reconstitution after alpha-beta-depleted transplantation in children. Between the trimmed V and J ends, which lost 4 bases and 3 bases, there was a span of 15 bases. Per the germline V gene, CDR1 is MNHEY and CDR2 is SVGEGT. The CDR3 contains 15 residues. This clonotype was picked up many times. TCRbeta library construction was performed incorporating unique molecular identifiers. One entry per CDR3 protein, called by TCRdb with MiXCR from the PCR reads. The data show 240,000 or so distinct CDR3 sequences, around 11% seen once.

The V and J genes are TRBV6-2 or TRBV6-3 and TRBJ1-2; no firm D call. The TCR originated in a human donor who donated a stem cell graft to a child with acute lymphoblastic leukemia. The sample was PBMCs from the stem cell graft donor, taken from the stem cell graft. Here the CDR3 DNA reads TGTGCCAGCAGTTGGATAAGGGAACCTGACTATGGCTACACCTTC. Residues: CASSWIREPDYGYTF.